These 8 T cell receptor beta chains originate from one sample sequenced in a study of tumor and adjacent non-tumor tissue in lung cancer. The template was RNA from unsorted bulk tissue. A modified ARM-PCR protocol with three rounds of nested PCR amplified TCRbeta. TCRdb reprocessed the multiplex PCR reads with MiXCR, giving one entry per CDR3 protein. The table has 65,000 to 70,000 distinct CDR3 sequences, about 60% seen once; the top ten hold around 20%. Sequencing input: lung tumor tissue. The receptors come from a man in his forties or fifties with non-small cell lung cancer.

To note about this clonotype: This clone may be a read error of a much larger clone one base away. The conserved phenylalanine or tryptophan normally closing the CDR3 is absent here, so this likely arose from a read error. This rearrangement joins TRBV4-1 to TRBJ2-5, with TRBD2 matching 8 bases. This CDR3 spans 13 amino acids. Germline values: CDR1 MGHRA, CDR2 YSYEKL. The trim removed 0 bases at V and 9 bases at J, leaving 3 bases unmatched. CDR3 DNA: TGCGCCAGCAGCCAAGAGCGGGGGGAGTCCCAGTACTCC. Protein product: CASSQERGESQYS.

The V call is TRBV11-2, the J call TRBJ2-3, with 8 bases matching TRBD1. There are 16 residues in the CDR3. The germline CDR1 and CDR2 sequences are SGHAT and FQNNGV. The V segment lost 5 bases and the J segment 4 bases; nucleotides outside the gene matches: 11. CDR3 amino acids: CASSPQGAHSADTQYF. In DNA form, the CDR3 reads TGTGCCAGCAGCCCTCAGGGGGCGCATAGCGCAGATACGCAGTATTTT.

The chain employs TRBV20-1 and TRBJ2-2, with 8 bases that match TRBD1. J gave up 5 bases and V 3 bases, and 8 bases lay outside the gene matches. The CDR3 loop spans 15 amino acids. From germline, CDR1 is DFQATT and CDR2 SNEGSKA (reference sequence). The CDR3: CSASTGQGGTGELFF. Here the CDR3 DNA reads TGCAGTGCTAGTACTGGACAGGGTGGAACCGGGGAGCTGTTTTTT.

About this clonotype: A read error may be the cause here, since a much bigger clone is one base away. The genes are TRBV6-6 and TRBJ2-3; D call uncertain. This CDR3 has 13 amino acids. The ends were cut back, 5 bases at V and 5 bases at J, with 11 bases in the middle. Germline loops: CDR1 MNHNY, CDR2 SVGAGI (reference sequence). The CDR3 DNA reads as TGTGCCAGCAGTCCGGGTGTGGTAGATACGCAGTATTTT. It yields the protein CASSPGVVDTQYF.

CDR3 amino acids: CASSPGTIGFSNTQYF. The CDR3 DNA reads as TGTGCCAGCAGCCCAGGGACTATCGGGTTTTCAAATACGCAGTATTTT. The chain employs TRBV11-3 and TRBJ2-3; 7 bases agree with TRBD2. Germline values: CDR1 SGHNT, CDR2 YENEEA. J gave up 7 bases and V 5 bases, and 15 bases lay outside the gene matches. CDR3 length: 16 amino acids.

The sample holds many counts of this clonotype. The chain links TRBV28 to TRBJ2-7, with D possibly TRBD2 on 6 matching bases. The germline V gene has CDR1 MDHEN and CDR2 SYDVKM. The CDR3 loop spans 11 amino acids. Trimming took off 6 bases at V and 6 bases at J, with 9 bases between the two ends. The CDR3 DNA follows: TGTGCCAGCAGGGGCGGGGCCGAGCAGTACTTC. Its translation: CASRGGAEQYF.

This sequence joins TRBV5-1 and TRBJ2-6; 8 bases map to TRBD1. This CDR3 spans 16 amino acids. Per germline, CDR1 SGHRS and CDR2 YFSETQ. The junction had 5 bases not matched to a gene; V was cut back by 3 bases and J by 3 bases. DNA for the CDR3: TGCGCCAGCAGCTCGGACAGGGATTATGGGGCCAACGTCCTGACTTTC. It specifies CASSSDRDYGANVLTF.

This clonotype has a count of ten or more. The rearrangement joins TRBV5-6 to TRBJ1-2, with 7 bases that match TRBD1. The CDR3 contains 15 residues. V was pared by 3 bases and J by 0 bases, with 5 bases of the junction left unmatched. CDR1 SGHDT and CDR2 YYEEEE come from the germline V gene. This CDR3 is CASSSLGQPNYGYTF. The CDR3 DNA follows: TGTGCCAGCAGCTCGCTGGGACAGCCTAACTATGGCTACACCTTC.